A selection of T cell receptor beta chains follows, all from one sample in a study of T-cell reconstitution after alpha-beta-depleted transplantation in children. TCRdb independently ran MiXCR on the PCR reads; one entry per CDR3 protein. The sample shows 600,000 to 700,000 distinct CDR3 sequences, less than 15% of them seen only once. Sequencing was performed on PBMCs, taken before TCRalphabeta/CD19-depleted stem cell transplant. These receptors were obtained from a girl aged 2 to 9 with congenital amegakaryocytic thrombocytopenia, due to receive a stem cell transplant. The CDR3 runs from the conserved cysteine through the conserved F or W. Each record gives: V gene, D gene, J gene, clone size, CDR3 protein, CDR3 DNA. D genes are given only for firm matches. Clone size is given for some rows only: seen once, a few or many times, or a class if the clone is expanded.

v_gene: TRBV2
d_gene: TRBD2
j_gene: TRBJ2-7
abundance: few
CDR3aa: CASSASGLWGEQYF
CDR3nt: TGTGCCAGCAGTGCTTCGGGACTATGGGGAGAGCAGTACTTC

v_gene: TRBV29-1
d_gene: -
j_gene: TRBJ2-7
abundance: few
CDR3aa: CSVAEDSYEQYF
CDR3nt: TGCAGCGTTGCTGAGGATTCATACGAGCAGTACTTC

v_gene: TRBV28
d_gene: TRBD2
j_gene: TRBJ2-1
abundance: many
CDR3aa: CASSWVPSGRANEQFF
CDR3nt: TGTGCCAGCAGTTGGGTCCCTAGCGGGAGGGCCAATGAGCAGTTCTTC

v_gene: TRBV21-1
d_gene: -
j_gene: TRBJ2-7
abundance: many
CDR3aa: CASSKVGLPVYEQYF
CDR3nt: TGTGCCAGCAGCAAAGTCGGTCTCCCTGTCTACGAGCAGTACTTC

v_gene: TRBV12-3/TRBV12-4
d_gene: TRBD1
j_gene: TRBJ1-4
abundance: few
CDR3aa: CASSFSPRWTGGDEKLFF
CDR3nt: TGTGCCAGCAGTTTTTCTCCGAGGTGGACAGGGGGCGATGAAAAACTGTTTTTT

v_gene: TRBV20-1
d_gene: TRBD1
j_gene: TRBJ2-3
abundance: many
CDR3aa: CSASPTGADTQYF
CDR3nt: TGCAGTGCTTCGCCTACAGGGGCAGATACGCAGTATTTT

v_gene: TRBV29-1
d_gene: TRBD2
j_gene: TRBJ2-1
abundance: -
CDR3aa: CSVLSSGEVNEQFF
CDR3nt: TGCAGCGTTCTATCTAGCGGAGAAGTCAATGAGCAGTTCTTC

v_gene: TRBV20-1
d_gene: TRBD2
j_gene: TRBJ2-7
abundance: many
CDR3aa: CSADTSGRGYEQYF
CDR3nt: TGCAGTGCTGATACAAGCGGGAGAGGCTACGAGCAGTACTTC

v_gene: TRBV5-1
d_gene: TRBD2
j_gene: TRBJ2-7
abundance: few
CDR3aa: CASSLPAGALYEQYF
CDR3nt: TGCGCCAGCAGCCTCCCGGCGGGAGCCTTATACGAGCAGTACTTC

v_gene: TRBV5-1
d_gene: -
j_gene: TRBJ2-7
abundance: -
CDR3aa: CASSLGSHEQYF
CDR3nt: TGCGCCAGCAGCTTGGGGAGTCACGAGCAGTACTTC

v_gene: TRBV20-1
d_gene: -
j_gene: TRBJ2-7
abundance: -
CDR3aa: CSAEGTGRHEQYF
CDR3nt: TGCAGTGCCGAGGGAACAGGGAGGCACGAGCAGTACTTC

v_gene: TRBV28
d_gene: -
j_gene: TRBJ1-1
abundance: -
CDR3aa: CASSFRDSKLPEAFF
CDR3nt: TGTGCCAGCAGTTTCAGGGATTCGAAGCTACCTGAAGCTTTCTTT

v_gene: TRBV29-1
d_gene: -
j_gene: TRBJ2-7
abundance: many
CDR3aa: CFEPSYEQYF
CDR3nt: TGCTTCGAGCCCTCCTACGAGCAGTACTTC

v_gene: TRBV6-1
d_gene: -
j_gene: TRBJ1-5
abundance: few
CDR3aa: CASMVWGIVGNQPQHF
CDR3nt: TGTGCCAGCATGGTATGGGGGATAGTGGGCAATCAGCCCCAGCATTTT

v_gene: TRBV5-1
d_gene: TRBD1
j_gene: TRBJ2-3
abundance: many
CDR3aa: CASTLRQGQGDTQYF
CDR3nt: TGCGCCAGCACCCTTCGACAGGGCCAAGGTGATACGCAGTATTTT

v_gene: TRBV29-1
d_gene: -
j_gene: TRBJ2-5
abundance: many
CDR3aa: CSVLTVLETQYF
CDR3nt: TGCAGCGTCCTGACAGTCCTGGAGACCCAGTACTTC